This T cell receptor beta chain was found in a study of T cell responses to AZD1222 COVID-19 vaccine. Some clones are missing from TCRdb's copy, which holds only in-frame ones; the method was immunoSEQ multiplex PCR. The sample lists about 45,000 clones, 70% to 90% occurring once. Germline-derived CDR1 and CDR2 are LNHDA and SQIVND (reference sequence). V lost 5 bases and J 9 bases, leaving 14 bases between the germline ends. This CDR3 contains 13 residues. General study results and limits: Across the whole spike, CD4 TCRs peaked at regions 160-218 and 743-854. Scientists sampled the repertoires only once the peak T cell response had passed. Close to half of all spike-specific TCRs reportedly target regions of the variants that are unmutated. Donor demographics were predominantly white British with a female majority; clonal diversity may be underestimated.

A word on this clone: Its antigen is as yet unknown.

The source is an adult who received the AZD1222 COVID-19 vaccine. The source was peripheral blood, collected 28 days after the second AZD1222 dose. The chain uses TRBV19 and TRBJ1-5, with a tentative D call TRBD1 (5 bases). For the CDR3, the DNA is TGTGCCAGTAGTGGGCAGGGTAATTGGCCCCAGCATTTT. Its protein product is CASSGQGNWPQHF.